This T cell receptor (beta chain) was sequenced during a study of blood T cell repertoires in COVID-19. The wider study: Some COVID-19 samples were acute and others convalescent; all came from the United States, Italy and Spain.

About this clone itself: Additional DNA sequences in this sample encode the identical CDR3.

In the authors' workflow: Amplifying reference gene primers gave estimates of nucleated cell counts. Libraries were prepared by immunoSEQ multiplex PCR; TCRdb keeps only in-frame clonotypes and omits some of them. V and J calls and clone size are copied from that table; D and trimming were computed from the DNA. The sample comprises tens of thousands of clones, 81% of which are singletons, and 4.5% to 5.5% rests with the top ten. With V trimmed by 1 base and J by 4 bases, 0 bases remained unmatched. There are 13 residues in the CDR3. Germline V gives CDR1 SEHNR, CDR2 FQNEAQ (reference sequence). This chain joins TRBV7-9 and TRBJ1-2; 7 bases align to TRBD1. Input material: peripheral blood. The clonotype originates from a man older than 75 with COVID-19, enrolled during active disease. CDR3 coding DNA: TGTGCCAGCAGCTTAGGACAGGGCTATGGCTACACCTTC. Amino acid sequence: CASSLGQGYGYTF.